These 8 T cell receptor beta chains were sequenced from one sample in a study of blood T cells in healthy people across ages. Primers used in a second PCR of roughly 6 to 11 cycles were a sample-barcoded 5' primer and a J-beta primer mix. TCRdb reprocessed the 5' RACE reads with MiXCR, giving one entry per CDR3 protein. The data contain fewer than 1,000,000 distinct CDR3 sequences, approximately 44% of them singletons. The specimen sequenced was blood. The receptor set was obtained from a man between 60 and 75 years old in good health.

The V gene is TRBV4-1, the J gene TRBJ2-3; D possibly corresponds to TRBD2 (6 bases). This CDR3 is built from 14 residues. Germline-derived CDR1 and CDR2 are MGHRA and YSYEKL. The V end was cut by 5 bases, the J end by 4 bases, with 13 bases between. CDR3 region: CASSSPAGPDTQYF. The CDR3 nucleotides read TGCGCCAGCAGCTCACCAGCGGGCCCAGATACGCAGTATTTT.

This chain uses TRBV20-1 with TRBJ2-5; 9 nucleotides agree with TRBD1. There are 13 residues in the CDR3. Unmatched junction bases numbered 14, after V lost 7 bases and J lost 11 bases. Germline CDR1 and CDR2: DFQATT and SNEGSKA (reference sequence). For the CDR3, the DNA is TGCAGTGTTCTGGGACAGGGCCTCAATGAGCAGTACTTC. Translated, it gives CSVLGQGLNEQYF.

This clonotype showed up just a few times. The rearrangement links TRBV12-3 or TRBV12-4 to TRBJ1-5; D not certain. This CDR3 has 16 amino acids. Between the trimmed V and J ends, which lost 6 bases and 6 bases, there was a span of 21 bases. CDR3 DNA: TGTGCCAGCAGCCGCGGCCCAGCCCCACGGGGTCAGCCCCAGCATTTT. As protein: CASSRGPAPRGQPQHF.

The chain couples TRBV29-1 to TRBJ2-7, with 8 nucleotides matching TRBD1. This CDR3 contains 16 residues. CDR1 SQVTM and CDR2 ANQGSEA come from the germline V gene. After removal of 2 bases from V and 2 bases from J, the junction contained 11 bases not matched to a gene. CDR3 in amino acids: CSVEFGGQGGTYEQYF. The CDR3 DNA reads TGCAGCGTTGAATTTGGTGGACAGGGCGGGACCTACGAGCAGTACTTC.

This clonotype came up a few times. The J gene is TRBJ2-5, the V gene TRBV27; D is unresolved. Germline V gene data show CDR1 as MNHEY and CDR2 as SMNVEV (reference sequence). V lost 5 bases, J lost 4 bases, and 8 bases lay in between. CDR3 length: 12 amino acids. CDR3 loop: CASSTERETQYF. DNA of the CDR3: TGTGCCAGCAGTACGGAACGAGAGACCCAGTACTTC.

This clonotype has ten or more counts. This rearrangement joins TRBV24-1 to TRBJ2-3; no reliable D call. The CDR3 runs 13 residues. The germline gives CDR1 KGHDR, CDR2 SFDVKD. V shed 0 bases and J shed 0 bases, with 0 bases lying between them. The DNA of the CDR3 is TGTGCCACCAGTGATTTGAGCACAGATACGCAGTATTTT. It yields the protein CATSDLSTDTQYF.

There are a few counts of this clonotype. The CDR3 sequence is CASSGRDGSPTTQTMWVGSYEQYF. The CDR3 bases are TGTGCCAGCAGCGGCAGGGACGGCAGTCCTACGACCCAGACTATGTGGGTTGGGTCCTACGAGCAGTACTTC. The chain employs TRBV11-2 and TRBJ2-7; D is perhaps TRBD1 or TRBD2 (5 bases each). Germline CDR1 and CDR2: SGHAT and FQNNGV. The germline V and J ends were trimmed by 5 bases and 1 base, with 42 bases remaining between them. CDR3 length: 24 amino acids.

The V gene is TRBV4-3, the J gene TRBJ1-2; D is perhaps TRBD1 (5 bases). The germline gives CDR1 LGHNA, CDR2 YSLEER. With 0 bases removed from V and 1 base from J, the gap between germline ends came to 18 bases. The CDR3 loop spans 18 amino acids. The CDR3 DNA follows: TGCGCCAGCAGCCAAGATTCCTTCCAGGGAATGGGTAACTATGGCTACACCTTC. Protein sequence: CASSQDSFQGMGNYGYTF.